The 20 T cell receptor beta chains reported below all come from one sample, sequenced in a study of T-cell reconstitution after alpha-beta-depleted transplantation in children. As it was prepared, the TCRbeta library received unique molecular identifiers. TCRdb reprocessed the PCR reads with MiXCR, giving one entry per CDR3 protein. The table includes 600,000 to 800,000 distinct CDR3 sequences, less than 15% detected once. This sample comprised PBMCs, obtained before TCRalphabeta/CD19-depleted stem cell transplant. The receptors were sampled from a girl aged 2 to 9 with congenital amegakaryocytic thrombocytopenia, due to receive a stem cell transplant.

V gene TRBV24-1 combines with J gene TRBJ2-1; D remains ambiguous. The CDR3 runs 16 residues. CDR1 is KGHDR and CDR2 is SFDVKD in the germline V gene. Between the trimmed V and J ends, which lost 0 bases and 0 bases, there was a span of 8 bases. CDR3 loop: CATSDLRSDSYNEQFF. The CDR3 nucleotides are TGTGCCACCAGTGATTTGAGGTCTGACTCCTACAATGAGCAGTTCTTC.

J is TRBJ2-2 and V is TRBV27; D is possibly TRBD1 (8 bases). V was cut by 7 bases and J by 1 base, with 22 bases left in between. CDR3 length: 18 residues. Germline CDR1 reads MNHEY; CDR2 reads SMNVEV (reference sequence). CDR3 bases: TGTGCCAGCAACCCGGGACAGGAGAAGCGGGGGAACACCGGGGAGCTGTTTTTT. Encoded protein: CASNPGQEKRGNTGELFF.

The V call is TRBV4-2, the J call TRBJ2-5; no firm D call. V was pared by 0 bases and J by 4 bases, with 18 bases between. Germline V gene lookup returns CDR1 LGHNA and CDR2 YNFKEQ. CDR3 length: 17 amino acids. CDR3 coding DNA: TGTGCCAGCAGCCAAGATCCCATCACCGGCTGGGGAGAGACCCAGTACTTC. It translates to CASSQDPITGWGETQYF.

This clonotype was counted many times. The J gene is TRBJ1-1, the V gene TRBV20-1, with D unresolved. Germline CDR1 is DFQATT and CDR2 is SNEGSKA (reference sequence). V lost 0 bases and J lost 3, with 17 bases in between. There are 16 residues in the CDR3. The CDR3 here is CSARDRSQGPYTEAFF. CDR3 DNA sequence: TGCAGTGCTAGAGATAGGAGCCAAGGTCCGTACACTGAAGCTTTCTTT.

The rearrangement uses TRBV5-1 and TRBJ2-5; TRBD2 agrees at 7 bases. Per germline, CDR1 SGHRS and CDR2 YFSETQ. The CDR3 extends over 15 amino acids. The V gene end was trimmed by 3 bases and the J gene end by 2 bases; junction bases not matched to a gene: 7. CDR3 DNA sequence: TGCGCCAGCAGCTCGGGGGGAAGAGTACAAGAGACCCAGTACTTC. The encoded protein is CASSSGGRVQETQYF.

The chain is built from TRBV5-1 and TRBJ2-1, with a tentative D call TRBD2 (6 bases). V was pared by 4 bases and J by 8 bases, with 19 bases between. The CDR3 is 15 amino acids. CDR1 and CDR2 (germline): SGHRS, YFSETQ. Written as DNA, the CDR3 is TGCGCCAGCAGCGTTTTACCGGGAGAGGGATATGAGCAGTTCTTC. Protein: CASSVLPGEGYEQFF.

This clonotype was counted ten times or more. The V and J genes are TRBV20-1 and TRBJ2-1; D remains unclear. The CDR3 spans 10 residues. The V end lost 5 bases, the J end lost 10 bases, and 9 bases lay between the germline ends. Germline values: CDR1 DFQATT, CDR2 SNEGSKA (reference sequence). CDR3 sequence: CSADGVEQFF. DNA for the CDR3: TGCAGTGCTGATGGGGTGGAGCAGTTCTTC.

This clonotype was recorded many times. The V gene is TRBV20-1, the J gene TRBJ2-5; D is perhaps TRBD1 or TRBD2 (6 bases each). V lost 0 bases to trimming and J lost 2 bases, with 13 bases between them. The CDR3 runs 15 residues. Germline loops: CDR1 DFQATT, CDR2 SNEGSKA (reference sequence). The CDR3 DNA sequence: TGCAGTGCTAGAGATGGAGGGGGACCTCAAGAGACCCAGTACTTC. Translation: CSARDGGGPQETQYF.

This clonotype was observed a few times. This chain links TRBV7-9 with TRBJ1-2; D possibly corresponds to TRBD1 (5 bases). V was cut by 6 bases and J by 3 bases, with 11 bases left in between. Germline V gene sequence: CDR1 SEHNR, CDR2 FQNEAQ (reference sequence). This CDR3 comprises 13 residues. The CDR3 here is CASSYLGDYGYTF. The CDR3 DNA follows: TGTGCCAGCAGTTATCTGGGGGACTATGGCTACACCTTC. Using reference TRBV7-9 and TRBJ1-2 for the parts outside the CDR3, the full variable domain is DTGVSQNPRHKITKRGQNVTFRCDPISEHNRLYWYRQTLGQGPEFLTYFQNEAQLEKSRLLSDRFSAERPKGSFSTLEIQRTEQGDSAMYLCASSYLGDYGYTFGSGTRLTVV.

There are many counts of this clonotype. This sequence joins TRBV20-1 and TRBJ2-3; 7 bases fit TRBD2. The CDR3 spans 13 residues. V shed 3 bases, J shed 3 bases, and the junction held 3 bases outside the gene matches. Germline CDR1 is DFQATT and CDR2 is SNEGSKA (reference sequence). CDR3 in DNA: TGCAGTGCTAGGAGCGGGACGACAGATACGCAGTATTTT. It yields the protein CSARSGTTDTQYF.

The chain has TRBV11-2 and TRBJ2-1; tentatively, D is TRBD1 (6 bases). The CDR3 has 15 residues. CDR1 and CDR2 (germline): SGHAT, FQNNGV. Trimming left V 1 base short and J 6 bases short, with 13 bases between. The CDR3 DNA is TGTGCCAGCAGCTTAGCCCCAGGGGTAGGCAATGAGCAGTTCTTC. Residues: CASSLAPGVGNEQFF.

This clonotype was observed at least ten times. The chain recombines TRBV15 with TRBJ2-1, with D unclear. Germline V lookup: CDR1 LNHNV, CDR2 YYDKDF (reference sequence). V lost 3 bases, J lost 2 bases, and 14 bases lay in between. The CDR3 runs to 16 residues. The CDR3 loop reads CATSSLHPSTYNEQFF. The CDR3 bases are TGTGCCACCAGCAGTCTACACCCTTCCACCTACAATGAGCAGTTCTTC.

This clonotype was picked up a small number of times. The rearrangement uses TRBV12-3 or TRBV12-4 and TRBJ1-2, with D uncertain. The V and J ends lost 1 base and 8 bases respectively, with 5 bases between them. The CDR3 has 11 amino acids. CDR3 coding DNA: TGTGCCAGCAGTTTAGGGTTCGGCTACACCTTC. Its translation is CASSLGFGYTF.

This clonotype was counted a few times. This chain connects TRBV5-1 to TRBJ2-2; a weak D match, TRBD2 (5 bases). Deletions cut 4 bases from V and 6 bases from J, with 10 bases between. This CDR3 is 13 amino acids long. Germline-derived CDR1 and CDR2 are SGHRS and YFSETQ. In nucleotides, the CDR3 is TGCGCCAGCAGCGCCACTAGGCCCGGGGAGCTGTTTTTT. Translation gives CASSATRPGELFF.

In this sample, this clonotype turned up many times. This CDR3 reads CSAGRTDTQYF. Written as DNA, the CDR3 is TGCAGTGCTGGCCGCACAGATACGCAGTATTTT. The chain has TRBV20-1 and TRBJ2-3; no firm D call. The CDR3 has 11 amino acids. Germline assignment: CDR1 DFQATT and CDR2 SNEGSKA (reference sequence). Deletions cut 5 bases from V and 1 base from J, with 4 bases between.

In this sample, this clonotype turned up many times. The V gene is TRBV5-1, the J gene TRBJ1-5; D not resolved. Looked up from germline, CDR1 is SGHRS and CDR2 is YFSETQ. CDR3 size: 14 residues. V was trimmed by 0 bases and J by 7 bases, leaving 11 bases between them. This CDR3 reads CASSLEAGIQPQHF. The CDR3 coding sequence is TGCGCCAGCAGCTTGGAAGCGGGGATCCAGCCCCAGCATTTT.

This clonotype was seen at least ten times. This CDR3 reads CASSLLVPTLETQYF. The CDR3 DNA sequence: TGTGCCAGCAGCTTGCTCGTGCCAACCCTAGAGACCCAGTACTTC. The V gene is TRBV5-6, the J gene TRBJ2-5; D gene unclear. The CDR3 totals 15 residues. Germline assignment: CDR1 SGHDT and CDR2 YYEEEE. Trimming pared 1 base from V and 4 bases from J, leaving 14 bases between. The full variable domain, with the rest looked up from reference TRBV5-6 and TRBJ2-5, is DAGVTQSPTHLIKTRGQQVTLRCSPKSGHDTVSWYQQALGQGPQFIFQYYEEEERQRGNFPDRFSGHQFPNYSSELNVNALLLGDSALYLCASSLLVPTLETQYFGPGTRLLVL.

This clonotype was seen more than once but under ten times. J is TRBJ1-2 and V is TRBV20-1; D is perhaps TRBD1 (6 bases). The V end was cut by 5 bases, the J end by 1 base, with 11 bases between. Germline V gene data show CDR1 as DFQATT and CDR2 as SNEGSKA (reference sequence). The CDR3 is made up of 13 amino acids. The CDR3 here is CSADRSRNYGYTF. The DNA of the CDR3 is TGCAGTGCTGACAGGTCTCGTAACTATGGCTACACCTTC.

The chain has TRBV10-1 and TRBJ2-1; no firm D call. The CDR3 extends over 16 amino acids. From germline, CDR1 is WNHNN and CDR2 SYGVQD (reference sequence). V lost 5 bases, J lost 0 bases, and 14 bases lay in between. This chain's CDR3 is CASSFQKASSYNEQFF. The CDR3 DNA reads as TGCGCCAGCAGTTTCCAAAAAGCGAGCTCCTACAATGAGCAGTTCTTC.

This clonotype was seen many times. The chain employs TRBV2 and TRBJ2-3, with 8 positions matching TRBD2. Germline V gene sequence: CDR1 SNHLY, CDR2 FYNNEI. The CDR3 sequence is 15 residues long. V shed 6 bases and J 1 base; nucleotides not matched to a gene: 6. CDR3 sequence reads: CASRTLAGGTDTQYF. CDR3 DNA: TGTGCCAGCAGGACCCTAGCGGGCGGCACAGATACGCAGTATTTT.